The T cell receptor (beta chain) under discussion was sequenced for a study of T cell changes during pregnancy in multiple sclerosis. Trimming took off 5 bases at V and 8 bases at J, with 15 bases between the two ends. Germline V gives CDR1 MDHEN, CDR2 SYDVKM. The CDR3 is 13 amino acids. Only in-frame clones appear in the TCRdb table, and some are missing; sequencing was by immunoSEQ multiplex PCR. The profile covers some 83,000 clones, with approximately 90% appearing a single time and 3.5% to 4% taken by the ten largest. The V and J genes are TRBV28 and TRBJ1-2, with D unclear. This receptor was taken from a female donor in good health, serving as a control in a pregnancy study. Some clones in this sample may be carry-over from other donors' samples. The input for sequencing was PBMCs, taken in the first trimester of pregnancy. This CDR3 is CASSTGVGVGYTF. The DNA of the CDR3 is TGTGCCAGCAGTACCGGGGTGGGAGTCGGCTACACCTTC.